This T cell receptor (beta chain) was obtained from a study of blood T cell repertoires in COVID-19. Living in about two dozen US areas, the participants were between 18 and 89 years of age. Participants were placed into cohorts based on the clinical history they reported. In the original processing: Nucleated cell number was recorded as an estimate derived from reference gene primer amplification. Here immunoSEQ multiplex PCR was the method, and the copy in TCRdb shows in-frame clones only, minus some. That table furnishes V, J and clone size, whereas the DNA furnished D and trimming. The table records more than 200,000 clones, 80% to 95% of them present only once. From germline, CDR1 is SNHLY and CDR2 FYNNEI. V gave up 6 bases and J gave up 4 bases; unmatched junction bases: 11. The CDR3 is 16 residues long.

The gene calls are TRBV2 and TRBJ2-3; TRBD1 aligns across 9 bases. The specimen was PBMCs or T cells enriched from blood (not recorded which). This TCR derives from a woman younger than 30 who had recovered from COVID-19. The CDR3 bases are TGTGCCAGCAGAGCGCCGACAGGGGGAGGTCCAGATACGCAGTATTTT. The encoded protein is CASRAPTGGGPDTQYF.